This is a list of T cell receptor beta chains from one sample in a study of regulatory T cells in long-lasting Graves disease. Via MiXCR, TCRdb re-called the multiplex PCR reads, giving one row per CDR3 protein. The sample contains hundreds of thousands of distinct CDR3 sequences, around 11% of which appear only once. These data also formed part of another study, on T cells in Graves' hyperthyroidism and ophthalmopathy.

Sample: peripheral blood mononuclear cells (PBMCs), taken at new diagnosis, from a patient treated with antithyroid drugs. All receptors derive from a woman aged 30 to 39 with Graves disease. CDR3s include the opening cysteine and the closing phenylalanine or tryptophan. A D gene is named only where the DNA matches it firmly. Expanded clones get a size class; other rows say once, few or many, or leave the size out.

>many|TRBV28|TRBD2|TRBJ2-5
TGTGCCAGCAGTTGGCGGGGGTTGGGAAAGTACTTC
CASSWRGLGKYF
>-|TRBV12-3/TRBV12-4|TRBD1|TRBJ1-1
TGTGCCAGCAGACAGGGGCGAAGGGTCGCTGAAGCTTTCTTT
CASRQGRRVAEAFF
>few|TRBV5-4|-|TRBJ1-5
TGTGCCAGCAGCTTGGGTCCGTTCCCCGGGGGGCAGCCCCAGCATTTT
CASSLGPFPGGQPQHF
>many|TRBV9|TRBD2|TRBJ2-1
TGTGCCAGCAGCCCCCAAGCGGGAGGGCTAAATGAGCAGTTCTTC
CASSPQAGGLNEQFF
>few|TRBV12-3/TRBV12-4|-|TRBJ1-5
TGTGCCAGCAGTTTAAGTTCCGACAGCAATCAGCCCCAGCATTTT
CASSLSSDSNQPQHF
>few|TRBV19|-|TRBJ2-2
TGTGCCAGTAGTATTGGGCAGGGCCTTAGCACCGGGGAGCTGTTTTTT
CASSIGQGLSTGELFF
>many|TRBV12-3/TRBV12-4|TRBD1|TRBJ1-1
TGTGCCAGCACCCGACAGGGGGCGGACACTGAAGCTTTCTTT
CASTRQGADTEAFF
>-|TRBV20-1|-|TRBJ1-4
TGCAGTGCTAGGGACACAACTAATGAAAAACTGTTTTTT
CSARDTTNEKLFF
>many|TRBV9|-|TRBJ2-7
TGTGCCAGCAGCGTAGGATGGGCGGTTAGCTCCTACGAGCAGTACTTC
CASSVGWAVSSYEQYF
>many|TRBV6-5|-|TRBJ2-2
TGTGCCAGCAGTTACGGGTCGAGGGTACCCGGGAAGCTGTTTTTT
CASSYGSRVPGKLFF
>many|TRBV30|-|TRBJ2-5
TGTGCCTGGAGTGTAGCCTCCAAAGAGACCCAGTACTTC
CAWSVASKETQYF
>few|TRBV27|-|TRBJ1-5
TGTGCCAGCAGTCCCACCTGGGAGGGACAGCCCCAGCATTTT
CASSPTWEGQPQHF
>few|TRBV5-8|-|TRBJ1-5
TGTGCCAGCAGCAATGGACAGCGAGCTAGCAATCAGCCCCAGCATTTT
CASSNGQRASNQPQHF
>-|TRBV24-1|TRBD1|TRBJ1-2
TGTGCCACCAGTGAACAGGGGGACTATGGCTACACCTTC
CATSEQGDYGYTF
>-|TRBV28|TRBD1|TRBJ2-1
TGTGCCAGCAGTTTAGGGACAGGGGTGAGGGAGCAGTTCTTC
CASSLGTGVREQFF
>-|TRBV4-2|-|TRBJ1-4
TGTGCCAGCAGCCAAGTTAGAGGAGGGGCAGGAGAAAAACTGTTTTTT
CASSQVRGGAGEKLFF
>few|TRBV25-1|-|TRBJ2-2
TGTGCCAGCCTAGGAGGTGGAAGCACCGGGGAGCTGTTTTTT
CASLGGGSTGELFF
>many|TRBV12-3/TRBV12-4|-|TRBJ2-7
TGTGCCAGCAGTTTCGGCGGCCAAGCCTACGAGCAGTACTTC
CASSFGGQAYEQYF
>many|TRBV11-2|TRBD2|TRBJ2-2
TGTGCCAGCAGCCGAATAGCGGGCACCGGGGAGCTGTTTTTT
CASSRIAGTGELFF
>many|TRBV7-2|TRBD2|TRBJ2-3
TGTGCCAGCAGCTTGATAGCGGGAGGGGGGTATTTT
CASSLIAGGGYF